One and the same sample provided the 12 T cell receptor beta chains below, sequenced in a study of prognosis after radiotherapy for stage I lung cancer. It was by two-round multiplex PCR that TCR beta CDR3 was amplified from genomic DNA. The first PCR round targeted every TRBV and TRBJ gene with specific primers. From the multiplex PCR reads, TCRdb called clonotypes with MiXCR, one entry per CDR3 protein. The table includes 20,000 to 25,000 distinct CDR3 sequences, 36% detected once. The sample was PBMCs, taken before or after stereotactic body radiation therapy (not recorded which). Source of these receptors: a donor over 45 with non-small cell lung cancer.

This rearrangement joins TRBV7-3 to TRBJ2-2; 8 bases match TRBD2. CDR3 length: 16 residues. Germline V gene data show CDR1 as SGHTA and CDR2 as FQGTGA. V lost 2 bases to trimming and J lost 4 bases; unmatched junction nucleotides: 6. The CDR3: CASSLSGRAITGELFF. CDR3 nucleotide sequence: TGTGCCAGCAGCTTATCCGGGAGGGCCATCACCGGGGAGCTGTTTTTT.

This clonotype came up many times. The chain carries TRBV7-8 and TRBJ1-6; no clear D. Trimming cost V 3 bases and J 8 bases, with 20 bases left between them. The CDR3 length is 17 residues. Germline CDR1 SGHVS, CDR2 FQNEAQ. The CDR3 nucleotides are TGTGCCAGCAGCTTGTACCGGGTCACAGACTTCGATTCACCCCTCCACTTT. Its protein is CASSLYRVTDFDSPLHF.

The sample holds many counts of this clonotype. V is TRBV28 and J is TRBJ1-6; no firm D call. CDR1 and CDR2 from the germline V gene are MDHEN and SYDVKM. Deletions cut 5 bases from V and 0 bases from J, with 11 bases between. The CDR3 sequence is 16 residues long. CDR3 sequence (DNA): TGTGCCAGCAGTGGGTCACTTAGCTCCTATAATTCACCCCTCCACTTT. As protein: CASSGSLSSYNSPLHF.

This clonotype was picked up many times. This CDR3 is CASSLPQTGFTEAFF. CDR3 coding DNA: TGTGCCAGCAGTCTCCCCCAGACAGGGTTCACTGAAGCTTTCTTT. V usage is TRBV12-3 or TRBV12-4 and J usage is TRBJ1-1; the match to TRBD1 covers 7 bases. The trim removed 5 bases at V and 4 bases at J, leaving 10 bases unmatched. The CDR3 has 15 amino acids.

The CDR3 protein is CASSVGGRGLAKNIQYF. The CDR3 nucleotides read TGTGCCAGCAGCGTAGGGGGTCGGGGATTAGCCAAAAACATTCAGTACTTC. J is TRBJ2-4 and V is TRBV9, with TRBD2 as a possible D gene (5 bases). Germline CDR1 SGDLS, CDR2 YYNGEE. Deletions cut 0 bases from V and 0 bases from J, with 13 bases between. The CDR3 contains 17 residues.

At least ten counts were recorded for this clonotype. The chain recombines TRBV20-1 with TRBJ2-7; 9 bases are a match to TRBD2. The V gene's germline CDR1 is DFQATT and CDR2 SNEGSKA (reference sequence). Trimming at V came to 3 bases and at J to 3 bases, leaving 9 bases not matched to a gene. This CDR3 contains 15 residues. The CDR3 region has the DNA TGCAGTGCTAGCCGTCGGCGGGAGGGCATCTACGAGCAGTACTTC. Translating it yields CSASRRREGIYEQYF.

This clonotype has ten or more counts. This rearrangement joins TRBV6-2 or TRBV6-3 to TRBJ1-4, with D maybe TRBD1 (6 bases). Per germline, CDR1 MNHEY and CDR2 SVGEGT. The CDR3 covers 14 residues. Trimming took 6 bases from V and 5 from J, leaving 13 bases between them. The CDR3 DNA reads TGTGCCAGCAGCCTCACAGGGCACAATGAAAAACTGTTTTTT. Protein product: CASSLTGHNEKLFF.

Note on this clonotype: Relative to the germline gene, one junction end is altered; a read error may explain this. The V call is TRBV4-1, the J call TRBJ2-7; no reliable D call. The V gene's germline CDR1 is MGHRA and CDR2 YSYEKL. There are 15 residues in the CDR3. The CDR3 DNA sequence: TGCGCCAGCAACCAAGATGCAGTATGTTCCTACGAGCAGTACTTC. The encoded protein is CASNQDAVCSYEQYF.

This clonotype has just one count. V gene TRBV9 combines with J gene TRBJ2-3; no clear D. The V end was cut by 0 bases, the J end by 5 bases, with 13 bases between. CDR1 and CDR2 from the germline V gene are SGDLS and YYNGEE. The length of the CDR3 is 15 residues. The CDR3 region has the DNA TGTGCCAGCAGCGTAGGTTTGGGCGTGGTAGATACGCAGTATTTT. Its protein product is CASSVGLGVVDTQYF.

This clonotype was found many times. The chain recombines TRBV19 with TRBJ1-2; no clear D. V shed 3 bases and J shed 4 bases, with 6 bases lying between them. Germline lookup yields CDR1 LNHDA and CDR2 SQIVND (reference sequence). There are 12 residues in the CDR3. CDR3 loop: CASSMGTYGYTF. The CDR3 nucleotides read TGTGCCAGTAGTATGGGTACCTATGGCTACACCTTC. Together with reference TRBV19 and TRBJ1-2, the CDR3 gives the full variable domain: DGGITQSPKYLFRKEGQNVTLSCEQNLNHDAMYWYRQDPGQGLRLIYYSQIVNDFQKGDIAEGYSVSREKKESFPLTVTSAQKNPTAFYLCASSMGTYGYTFGSGTRLTVV.

Only a few counts were recorded for this clonotype. The V and J genes are TRBV5-4 and TRBJ2-3; D unresolved. The CDR3 totals 15 residues. Germline CDR1 and CDR2: SGHNT and YYREEE (reference sequence). Trimming took 4 bases from V and 5 from J, leaving 17 bases between them. CDR3 DNA sequence: TGTGCCAGCAGCCAAGGAATCGTGGGAAAAGATACGCAGTATTTT. Amino acids: CASSQGIVGKDTQYF.

This clonotype has only a few counts. The junction does not match germline at one end; this may be a read error. The CDR3 DNA reads as TGTGCCAGCCGGCTAGCGGGAGGGGCTGGGGCCAACGCCCTGACTTTC. Protein product: CASRLAGGAGANALTF. The chain uses TRBV2 and TRBJ2-6, with 12 bases lining up with TRBD2. Germline loops: CDR1 SNHLY, CDR2 FYNNEI. This CDR3 has 16 residues.